Shown below are 18 T cell receptor beta chains from a single sample sequenced in a study of T cell repertoires in cytomegalovirus infection. A single record per CDR3 protein comes from TCRdb applying MiXCR to the reads. Of 200,000 to 250,000 distinct CDR3 sequences in the sample, 22% were seen once. Sequenced: CD8+ T cells from PBMCs. The receptors originated from a human donor in good health (CMV status not recorded). Some clones in this sample may be carry-over from other donors' samples.

The V call is TRBV6-2 or TRBV6-3, the J call TRBJ1-6, with D possibly TRBD1 on 6 matching bases. The CDR3 contains 14 residues. The germline V and J ends were trimmed by 6 bases and 9 bases, with 15 bases remaining between them. The V gene's germline CDR1 is MNHEY and CDR2 SVGEGT. The CDR3 region has the DNA TGTGCCAGCAGCGGAACAGGGTCGGGTTCACCCCTCCACTTT. The encoded protein is CASSGTGSGSPLHF.

The chain employs TRBV14 and TRBJ2-2; D perhaps matches TRBD1 (5 bases). Germline CDR1 and CDR2: SGHDN and FVKESK. V gave up 2 bases and J gave up 7 bases, with 8 bases separating them. This CDR3 has 13 amino acids. The DNA for the CDR3 is TGTGCCAGCAGCCAAACAGGTCTCGGGGAGCTGTTTTTT. Residues: CASSQTGLGELFF.

The chain recombines TRBV28 with TRBJ2-7; the D is unclear. V gave up 5 bases and J gave up 1 base, with 12 bases separating them. The CDR3 spans 14 residues. CDR1 and CDR2 (germline): MDHEN, SYDVKM. CDR3 in DNA: TGTGCCAGCAGTGGCCGGTTGGTTTCCTACGAGCAGTACTTC. Translated: CASSGRLVSYEQYF.

Turning to this clonotype: Sequence at one end of the junction differs from germline and may be a read error. The rearrangement links TRBV3-1 to TRBJ2-1; 8 positions agree with TRBD1. The CDR3 runs 19 residues. CDR1 is LGHDT, CDR2 YNNKEL, per germline (reference sequence). The CDR3 reads CASSQDPPDRDRIYNERFF. CDR3 DNA sequence: TGTGCCAGCAGCCAGGATCCCCCCGACCGGGACAGGATTTACAATGAGCGGTTCTTC.

The rearrangement links TRBV6-6 to TRBJ1-4; no clear D. This CDR3 comprises 15 residues. The V end lost 6 bases, the J end lost 5 bases, and 16 bases lay between the germline ends. Germline V gene data show CDR1 as MNHNY and CDR2 as SVGAGI (reference sequence). The CDR3 DNA follows: TGTGCCAGCAGCAACCCCCCGCTGTGGAATGAAAAACTGTTTTTT. This sequence encodes CASSNPPLWNEKLFF.

The rearrangement joins TRBV12-3 or TRBV12-4 to TRBJ2-5, with D unresolved. Trimming took 4 bases from V and 1 from J, leaving 10 bases between them. This CDR3 has 14 amino acids. CDR3 residues: CASSSYSPQETQYF. Here the CDR3 DNA reads TGTGCCAGCAGTTCCTACAGCCCCCAAGAGACCCAGTACTTC.

This clonotype showed up many times. V gene TRBV12-3 or TRBV12-4 combines with J gene TRBJ2-2, with D tentatively TRBD1 (6 bases). The CDR3 contains 15 residues. Trimming removed 8 bases from V and 2 bases from J, with 15 bases in between. Here the CDR3 reads CASSNGTPNTGELFF. The CDR3 nucleotides are TGTGCCAGCTCAAACGGGACACCTAACACCGGGGAGCTGTTTTTT.

This clonotype was seen more than once but under ten times. The rearrangement uses TRBV12-3 or TRBV12-4 and TRBJ1-5; maybe TRBD1 (6 bases). The length of the CDR3 is 15 residues. The V and J ends lost 6 bases and 5 bases respectively, with 17 bases between them. The CDR3 region has the DNA TGTGCCAGCAGCCTTATTGCAGGGGAGGATCAGCCCCAGCATTTT. Its translation is CASSLIAGEDQPQHF.

V and J are TRBV7-6 and TRBJ1-1; D unresolved. Trimming removed 6 bases from V and 2 bases from J, with 13 bases in between. The V gene's germline CDR1 is SGHVS and CDR2 FNYEAQ. The CDR3 consists of 14 residues. CDR3 loop: CASRGQRANTEAFF. The CDR3 DNA sequence: TGTGCCAGCAGGGGTCAGAGGGCTAACACTGAAGCTTTCTTT.

The rearrangement links TRBV5-1 to TRBJ1-2; D unclear. Germline lookup yields CDR1 SGHRS and CDR2 YFSETQ. The CDR3 has 14 residues. V lost 0 bases to trimming and J lost 6 bases, with 12 bases between them. The CDR3 spells CASSLAWQANGYTF. The CDR3 coding sequence is TGCGCCAGCAGCTTGGCCTGGCAGGCAAATGGCTACACCTTC.

The chain has TRBV7-8 and TRBJ1-3; D gene ambiguous. The V end was cut by 4 bases, the J end by 0 bases, with 10 bases between. This CDR3 contains 15 residues. Germline loops: CDR1 SGHVS, CDR2 FQNEAQ. CDR3: CASSSRTDSGNTIYF. CDR3 nucleotide sequence: TGTGCCAGCAGCTCCCGGACGGACTCTGGAAACACCATATATTTT.

This clonotype has more than one count but fewer than ten. The V and J genes are TRBV20-1 and TRBJ1-5; D is ambiguous. Germline V gene sequence: CDR1 DFQATT, CDR2 SNEGSKA (reference sequence). The length of the CDR3 is 12 residues. Trimming pared 5 bases from V and 0 bases from J, leaving 5 bases between. CDR3 bases: TGCAGTGCTCTAGCTAGCAATCAGCCCCAGCATTTT. As protein: CSALASNQPQHF.

This clonotype was counted a few times. Here the CDR3 reads CASSLVLDGVYNEQFF. CDR3 nucleotides: TGTGCCAGCAGCTTAGTTTTAGACGGGGTCTACAATGAGCAGTTCTTC. The chain couples TRBV7-6 to TRBJ2-1; D perhaps matches TRBD2 (5 bases). In germline, CDR1 is SGHVS, CDR2 FNYEAQ. The CDR3 loop spans 16 amino acids. The V gene lost 1 base and the J gene lost 3 bases, with 13 bases spanning the gap.

Only a few counts were recorded for this clonotype. The V gene is TRBV20-1, the J gene TRBJ1-4, with 10 positions matching TRBD1. This CDR3 has 12 amino acids. After removal of 5 bases from V and 13 bases from J, the junction contained 7 bases not matched to a gene. Germline V gives CDR1 DFQATT, CDR2 SNEGSKA (reference sequence). The CDR3 spells CSAEETGGLLFF. The CDR3 DNA follows: TGCAGTGCTGAAGAGACAGGGGGCTTACTGTTTTTT.

This chain joins TRBV7-9 and TRBJ2-7; 8 positions agree with TRBD2. Trimming cost V 4 bases and J 2 bases; bases outside gene matches: 13. The CDR3 loop spans 17 amino acids. The germline V gene encodes CDR1 SEHNR and CDR2 FQNEAQ (reference sequence). Here the CDR3 DNA reads TGTGCCAGCAGCTCAGGCAGGCTACTAGCGGACCCCTACGAGCAGTACTTC. This codes for CASSSGRLLADPYEQYF. Drawing the rest from reference TRBV7-9 and TRBJ2-7, the complete variable domain is DTGVSQNPRHKITKRGQNVTFRCDPISEHNRLYWYRQTLGQGPEFLTYFQNEAQLEKSRLLSDRFSAERPKGSFSTLEIQRTEQGDSAMYLCASSSGRLLADPYEQYFGPGTRLTVT.

This clonotype was picked up many times. Written as DNA, the CDR3 is TGTGCCAGCAGTCTATCCGTAACAGGGTTCGACGAGCAGTACTTC. This translates into CASSLSVTGFDEQYF. The chain has TRBV28 and TRBJ2-7, with D possibly TRBD1 on 6 matching bases. Germline values: CDR1 MDHEN, CDR2 SYDVKM. The CDR3 runs to 15 residues. Trimming left V 5 bases short and J 5 bases short, with 19 bases between.

The CDR3 region is CASSLGGSDYGYTF. Here the CDR3 DNA reads TGTGCCAGCAGCCTCGGGGGGTCGGACTATGGCTACACCTTC. V usage is TRBV6-5 and J usage is TRBJ1-2, with D possibly matching TRBD1 (5 bases). The V end was cut by 6 bases, the J end by 3 bases, with 14 bases between. The CDR3 covers 14 residues. Germline values: CDR1 MNHEY, CDR2 SVGAGI.

Ten or more counts support this clonotype. The chain couples TRBV7-8 to TRBJ2-7, with D possibly TRBD1 on 5 matching bases. CDR1 and CDR2 (germline): SGHVS, FQNEAQ. Between the trimmed V and J ends, which lost 5 bases and 4 bases, there was a span of 15 bases. This CDR3 is built from 14 residues. The CDR3 loop reads CASSPPDIAYEQYF. CDR3 in DNA: TGTGCCAGCAGCCCGCCGGACATAGCATACGAGCAGTACTTC.